This T cell receptor beta chain was recovered during a study of cytotoxic CD8 clonotypes in ibrutinib-treated CLL. Clones were read by immunoSEQ multiplex PCR, and TCRdb kept only the in-frame ones, dropping some. The sample carries some 25,000 clones, 78% recorded once. Germline V gene data show CDR1 as MNHEY and CDR2 as SMNVEV (reference sequence). The CDR3 spans 13 residues. V lost 3 bases, J lost 6 bases, and 8 bases lay in between. This clonotype originated in a human donor with chronic lymphocytic leukemia. The specimen was PBMCs, collected before ibrutinib treatment. The chain carries TRBV27 and TRBJ2-2; D uncertain. The CDR3 nucleotides are TGTGCCAGCAGTTTCCGGGCTTCCGGGGAGCTGTTTTTT. This sequence encodes CASSFRASGELFF.